These 5 T cell receptor beta chains were sequenced from one sample in a study of post-analysis software for immune sequencing data. Study results and limitations: When patients were compared with controls, 4 or 5 TRBV segments were more frequent, TRBV5-6, TRBV5-1 and TRBV20-1 among them.

Unique-molecular-identifier-tagged TCR beta cDNA libraries were used. Using its own MiXCR run on the PCR reads, TCRdb lists one record per CDR3 protein. The table includes 250,000 to 300,000 distinct CDR3 sequences, 36% detected once. Antigens of these TCRs are unknown. The sample comprised blood. All receptors come from a girl aged 5-17 years with multiple sclerosis.

J is TRBJ1-5 and V is TRBV12-3 or TRBV12-4; no clear D. The CDR3 contains 15 residues. V shed 7 bases and J shed 0 bases, with 13 bases lying between them. DNA of the CDR3: TGTGCCAGCACCCAGGAGGCGTATAGCAATCAGCCCCAGCATTTT. Encoded protein: CASTQEAYSNQPQHF.

As for this clonotype: A much larger clone differs from this one at a single base, so this may be a read error. The DNA for the CDR3 is TGTGCCAGCAGCCGGGTCGAGGGACGGCCAACCCAGCCCCAGCATTTT. Residues: CASSRVEGRPTQPQHF. The rearrangement links TRBV12-3 or TRBV12-4 to TRBJ1-5, with D perhaps matching TRBD1 (5 bases). The CDR3 spans 16 residues. Trimming shortened V by 6 bases and J by 7 bases, and 22 bases separated the two germline ends.

The table lists this clonotype with many counts. This chain connects TRBV7-9 to TRBJ2-5; unclear D gene. The CDR3 totals 12 residues. The V gene's germline CDR1 is SEHNR and CDR2 FQNEAQ (reference sequence). V gave up 5 bases and J gave up 5 bases, with 9 bases separating them. This CDR3 is CASSPPEETQYF. DNA of the CDR3: TGTGCCAGCAGCCCGCCCGAGGAGACCCAGTACTTC.

In regard to this clonotype: A much larger clonotype is one base distant, so this may be a read error. V usage is TRBV7-3 and J usage is TRBJ1-1, with unresolved D. CDR3 length equals 15 residues. V was shortened by 2 bases and J by 1 base, with 11 bases between the two germline ends. CDR1 is SGHTA and CDR2 is FQGTGA in the germline V gene. In nucleotides, the CDR3 is TGTGCCAGCAGCTTAGAAGACAAGGCGAACACTGAAGCTTTCTTT. Protein product: CASSLEDKANTEAFF.

The V gene is TRBV7-2, the J gene TRBJ1-4; 9 bases map to TRBD1. The V segment lost 2 bases and the J segment 8 bases; nucleotides outside the gene matches: 6. The CDR3 runs 15 residues. In germline, CDR1 is SGHTA, CDR2 FQGNSA. The chain's CDR3 is CTSSLQQGALEKLFF. DNA for the CDR3: TGTACCAGCAGCTTACAACAGGGGGCACTCGAAAAACTGTTTTTT.